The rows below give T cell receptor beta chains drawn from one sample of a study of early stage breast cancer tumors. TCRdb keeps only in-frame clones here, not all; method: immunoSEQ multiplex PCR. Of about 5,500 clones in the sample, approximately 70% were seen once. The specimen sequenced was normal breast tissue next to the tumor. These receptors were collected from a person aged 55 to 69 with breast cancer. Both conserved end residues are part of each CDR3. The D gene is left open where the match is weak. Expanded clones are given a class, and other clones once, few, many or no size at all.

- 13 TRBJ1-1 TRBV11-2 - CASSLRPQMEAFF TGTGCCAGCAGCTTACGGCCGCAAATGGAAGCTTTCTTT
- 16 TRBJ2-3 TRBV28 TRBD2 CASSPGGGVSTDTQYF TGTGCCAGCAGTCCCGGGGGGGGAGTGAGCACAGATACGCAGTATTTT
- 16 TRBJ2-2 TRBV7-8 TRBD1 CASSVYRGGSTGELFF TGTGCCAGCAGCGTATACAGGGGTGGGAGCACCGGGGAGCTGTTTTTT
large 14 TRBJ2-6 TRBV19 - CASSPTGGANVLTF TGTGCCAGTAGTCCCACGGGTGGGGCCAACGTCCTGACTTTC
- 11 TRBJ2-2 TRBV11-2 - CASSRTGELFF TGTGCCAGCAGCCGCACCGGGGAGCTGTTTTTT
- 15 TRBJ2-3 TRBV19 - CASSTRDGHTDTQYF TGTGCCAGTAGTACCAGGGACGGTCACACAGATACGCAGTATTTT
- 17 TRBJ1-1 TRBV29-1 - CSVGETGRITMGTEAFF TGCAGCGTTGGAGAAACAGGGAGAATTACAATGGGCACTGAAGCTTTCTTT
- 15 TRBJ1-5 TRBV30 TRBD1 CAWSDPGGQNQPQHF TGTGCCTGGAGTGACCCCGGGGGACAGAATCAGCCCCAGCATTTT
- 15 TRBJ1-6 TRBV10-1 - CASSEFGHGNSPLHF TGCGCCAGCAGTGAATTCGGACACGGGAATTCACCCCTCCACTTT
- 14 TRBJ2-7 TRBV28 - CASRPPSVSYEQYF TGTGCCAGCAGGCCGCCGAGTGTCTCCTACGAGCAGTACTTC
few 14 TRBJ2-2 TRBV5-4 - CASNRASNTGELFF TGTGCCAGCAACAGAGCGTCGAACACCGGGGAGCTGTTTTTT
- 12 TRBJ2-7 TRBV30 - CAWSMADYEQYF TGTGCCTGGAGTATGGCGGACTACGAGCAGTACTTC
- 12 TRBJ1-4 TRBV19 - CASSFGDEKLFF TGTGCCAGTAGTTTCGGGGATGAAAAACTGTTTTTT